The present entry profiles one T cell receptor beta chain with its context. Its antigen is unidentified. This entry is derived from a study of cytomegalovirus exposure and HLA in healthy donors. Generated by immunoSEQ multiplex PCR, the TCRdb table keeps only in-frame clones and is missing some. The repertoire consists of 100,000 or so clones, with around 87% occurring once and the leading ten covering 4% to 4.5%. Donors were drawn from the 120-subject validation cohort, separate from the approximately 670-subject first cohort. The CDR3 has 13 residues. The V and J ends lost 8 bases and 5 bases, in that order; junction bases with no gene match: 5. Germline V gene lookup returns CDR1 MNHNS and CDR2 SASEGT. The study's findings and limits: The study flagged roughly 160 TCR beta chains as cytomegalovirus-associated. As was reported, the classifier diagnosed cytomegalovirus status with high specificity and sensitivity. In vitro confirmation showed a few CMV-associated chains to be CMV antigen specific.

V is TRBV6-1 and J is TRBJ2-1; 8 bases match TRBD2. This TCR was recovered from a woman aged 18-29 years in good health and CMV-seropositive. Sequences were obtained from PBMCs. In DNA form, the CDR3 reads TGTGCCAGCTCAACTAGCGGTAACAATGAGCAGTTCTTC. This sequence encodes CASSTSGNNEQFF.